Below, 26 T cell receptor beta chains from the same sample are listed, as sequenced in a study of T cells in localized non-small cell lung cancer. The repertoire was sequenced with immunoSEQ multiplex PCR; TCRdb's copy has only in-frame clones and lacks some. The sample consists of about 78,000 clones, roughly 86% of them appearing once. This sample comprised peripheral blood, obtained before any cancer treatment. All receptors come from a man aged 40 to 75 with stage I lung adenocarcinoma.

The DNA for the CDR3 is TGCAGCGGATACCAAGAGACCCAGTACTTC. Its protein product is CSGYQETQYF. The chain links TRBV29-1 to TRBJ2-5, with no clear D. The CDR3 consists of 10 residues. The V gene lost 7 bases and the J gene lost 0 bases, with 3 bases spanning the gap. The germline V gene has CDR1 SQVTM and CDR2 ANQGSEA.

The CDR3 DNA is TGTGCCACCGCCGTTTTGGGGGGCACAGATACGCAGTATTTT. This gives the protein CATAVLGGTDTQYF. The chain employs TRBV7-2 and TRBJ2-3; D possibly matches TRBD1 or TRBD2 (5 bases each). V was shortened by 10 bases and J by 1 base, with 15 bases between the two germline ends. Germline lookup yields CDR1 SGHTA and CDR2 FQGNSA. The CDR3 runs 14 residues.

The rearrangement uses TRBV5-1 and TRBJ2-5, with D possibly matching TRBD2 (5 bases). Trimming pared 0 bases from V and 11 bases from J, leaving 17 bases between. CDR1 and CDR2 (germline): SGHRS, YFSETQ. The length of the CDR3 is 14 residues. In nucleotides, the CDR3 is TGCGCCAGCAGCTTGGGGCTAGCCCCCTACGGGCAGTACTTC. Its translation is CASSLGLAPYGQYF.

The V gene is TRBV11-1, the J gene TRBJ2-7; 8 nucleotides line up with TRBD1. The CDR3 spans 15 residues. Germline V lookup: CDR1 SGHAT, CDR2 FQDESV (reference sequence). J lost 5 bases, V lost 6 bases, and 12 bases had no gene match. The CDR3 DNA is TGTGCCAGCAGTTTAATGACAGGGGTCGGCGACGAGCAGTACTTC. It translates to CASSLMTGVGDEQYF. The full variable domain, completed using reference TRBV11-1 and TRBJ2-7, is EAEVAQSPRYKITEKSQAVAFWCDPISGHATLYWYRQILGQGPELLVQFQDESVVDDSQLPKDRFSAERLKGVDSTLKIQPAELGDSAMYLCASSLMTGVGDEQYFGPGTRLTVT.

The V gene is TRBV2, the J gene TRBJ2-2; tentative D call: TRBD1 (6 bases). Germline V gene lookup returns CDR1 SNHLY and CDR2 FYNNEI. Trimming took off 6 bases at V and 3 bases at J, with 8 bases between the two ends. There are 13 residues in the CDR3. The CDR3 coding sequence is TGTGCCAGCAGGGACAGTTACACCGGGGAGCTGTTTTTT. This codes for CASRDSYTGELFF.

This chain links TRBV11-2 with TRBJ1-1; no clear D gene. Trimming took off 2 bases at V and 0 bases at J, with 4 bases between the two ends. Germline CDR1 SGHAT, CDR2 FQNNGV. The CDR3 runs to 13 residues. DNA for the CDR3: TGTGCCAGCAGCTTATCTCTGAACACTGAAGCTTTCTTT. It codes for CASSLSLNTEAFF.

The chain joins TRBV9 to TRBJ1-2; D gene ambiguous. Looked up from germline, CDR1 is SGDLS and CDR2 is YYNGEE. V dropped 4 bases and J dropped 2 bases, with 9 bases sitting between them. This CDR3 is built from 13 residues. In DNA form, the CDR3 reads TGTGCCAGCAGCCCCGTAATGAACTATGGCTACACCTTC. The encoded protein is CASSPVMNYGYTF.

The chain recombines TRBV4-1 with TRBJ2-2; 11 nucleotides align to TRBD1. The CDR3 totals 17 residues. Trimming at V came to 0 bases and at J to 5 bases, leaving 5 bases not matched to a gene. Germline V gene data show CDR1 as MGHRA and CDR2 as YSYEKL. The CDR3 nucleotides are TGCGCCAGCAGCCAAGAAAGAGGACAGGGGGCGACCGGGGAGCTGTTTTTT. It encodes CASSQERGQGATGELFF.

The V and J genes are TRBV5-1 and TRBJ2-1; TRBD1 might be the D (6 bases). V shed 6 bases and J shed 4 bases, with 14 bases lying between them. This CDR3 region has 14 residues. Germline V gives CDR1 SGHRS, CDR2 YFSETQ. The DNA of the CDR3 is TGCGCCAGCATGGGAGAGAGGGGGTACAATGAGCAGTTCTTC. It codes for CASMGERGYNEQFF.

This clone was found a few times. V and J are TRBV7-6 and TRBJ2-7, with a possible D match to TRBD1 (5 bases). CDR3 length: 13 amino acids. CDR1 is SGHVS and CDR2 is FNYEAQ in the germline V gene. The germline V and J ends were trimmed by 2 bases and 6 bases, with 11 bases remaining between them. This CDR3 is CASSLSRGIEQYF. CDR3 DNA: TGTGCCAGCAGCTTAAGTAGGGGCATCGAGCAGTACTTC.

The rearrangement uses TRBV15 and TRBJ2-6; the D gene is possibly TRBD1 (6 bases). This CDR3 spans 16 amino acids. Between the trimmed V and J ends, which lost 0 bases and 2 bases, there was a span of 8 bases. The germline CDR1 and CDR2 sequences are LNHNV and YYDKDF (reference sequence). CDR3 in amino acids: CATSRDYRAGANVLTF. The DNA of the CDR3 is TGTGCCACCAGCAGAGATTACAGGGCTGGGGCCAACGTCCTGACTTTC.

This sequence joins TRBV28 and TRBJ2-1, with D maybe TRBD2 (5 bases). Germline CDR1 MDHEN, CDR2 SYDVKM. CDR3 length: 15 residues. Between the trimmed V and J ends, which lost 7 bases and 6 bases, there was a span of 19 bases. The chain's CDR3 is CASTDRGIGSNEQFF. CDR3 bases: TGTGCCAGCACCGATAGAGGGATAGGGTCCAATGAGCAGTTCTTC.

The gene calls are TRBV30 and TRBJ1-5; unclear D gene. Germline V lookup: CDR1 GTSNPN, CDR2 SVGIG (reference sequence). The CDR3 spans 13 residues. The germline V and J ends were trimmed by 1 base and 4 bases, with 8 bases remaining between them. CDR3: CAWSAQENQPQHF. For the CDR3, the DNA is TGTGCCTGGAGTGCCCAGGAGAATCAGCCCCAGCATTTT.

The chain links TRBV7-2 to TRBJ1-6, with D tentatively TRBD1 (5 bases). The CDR3 contains 15 residues. Trimming pared 1 base from V and 7 bases from J, leaving 11 bases between. The germline V gene encodes CDR1 SGHTA and CDR2 FQGNSA. Here the CDR3 reads CASSLEGPHNSPLHF. CDR3 sequence (DNA): TGTGCCAGCAGCTTAGAGGGACCGCACAATTCACCCCTCCACTTT.

The chain recombines TRBV2 with TRBJ2-3; 9 bases match TRBD1. This CDR3 is 13 amino acids long. From germline, CDR1 is SNHLY and CDR2 FYNNEI. V shed 11 bases and J 3 bases; nucleotides not matched to a gene: 6. This chain's CDR3 is CAGRDRVTDTQYF. The CDR3 coding sequence is TGTGCCGGCCGGGACAGGGTAACAGATACGCAGTATTTT.

This clone was picked up one time. The V and J genes are TRBV11-1 and TRBJ2-2; D call uncertain. V was shortened by 1 base and J by 5 bases, with 17 bases between the two germline ends. Germline V gene lookup returns CDR1 SGHAT and CDR2 FQDESV (reference sequence). This CDR3 comprises 17 residues. CDR3 protein: CASSLDLTRAQTGELFF. The CDR3 DNA sequence: TGTGCCAGCAGCTTAGATCTGACCCGGGCACAGACCGGGGAGCTGTTTTTT.

The V and J genes are TRBV9 and TRBJ1-1; no clear D gene. The CDR3 is 13 amino acids. V was clipped by 0 bases and J by 7 bases, with 10 bases between them. The germline gives CDR1 SGDLS, CDR2 YYNGEE. CDR3 bases: TGTGCCAGCAGCGTAGGAGGTTTAGATGAAGCTTTCTTT. Its protein is CASSVGGLDEAFF.

The V and J genes are TRBV5-4 and TRBJ1-2; possible D gene TRBD1, 5 bases. The V gene lost 4 bases and the J gene lost 1 base, with 17 bases spanning the gap. Germline CDR1 is SGHNT and CDR2 is YYREEE (reference sequence). The CDR3 consists of 16 residues. The DNA for the CDR3 is TGTGCCAGCAGCCCGGGGGGGGAGGGAAATAACTATGGCTACACCTTC. This encodes CASSPGGEGNNYGYTF.

The gene calls are TRBV5-5 and TRBJ1-2; D not certain. The CDR3 runs 12 residues. CDR1 is SGHKS and CDR2 is YYEKEE in the germline V gene (reference sequence). Trimming stripped 3 bases from V and 4 bases from J, with 7 bases between. CDR3 coding DNA: TGTGCCAGCAGCTCTGGTCCCTATGGCTACACCTTC. Protein product: CASSSGPYGYTF. The full variable domain, its missing parts supplied by reference TRBV5-5 and TRBJ1-2, is DAGVTQSPTHLIKTRGQQVTLRCSPISGHKSVSWYQQVLGQGPQFIFQYYEKEERGRGNFPDRFSARQFPNYSSELNVNALLLGDSALYLCASSSGPYGYTFGSGTRLTVV.

This chain uses TRBV7-9 with TRBJ1-4; D possibly corresponds to TRBD1 (6 bases). Germline V gene data show CDR1 as SEHNR and CDR2 as FQNEAQ (reference sequence). The CDR3 length is 16 residues. Trimming removed 3 bases from V and 7 bases from J, with 18 bases in between. CDR3 protein: CASSFGGARVAEKLFF. The CDR3 region has the DNA TGTGCCAGCAGCTTCGGGGGGGCGAGAGTGGCTGAAAAACTGTTTTTT.

V gene TRBV29-1 combines with J gene TRBJ2-7; D is possibly TRBD1 (6 bases). Germline lookup yields CDR1 SQVTM and CDR2 ANQGSEA. The CDR3 has 14 amino acids. Between the trimmed V and J ends, which lost 1 base and 6 bases, there was a span of 16 bases. The DNA for the CDR3 is TGCAGCGTTGAAGTTGGACAGAGCTTGGGCGAGCAGTACTTC. Translating it yields CSVEVGQSLGEQYF.

The V gene is TRBV2, the J gene TRBJ1-5; the D is unclear. Germline V gives CDR1 SNHLY, CDR2 FYNNEI. V was pared by 0 bases and J by 7 bases, with 16 bases between. CDR3 length equals 16 residues. CDR3 in DNA: TGTGCCAGCAGTGAAGCCCAAAGACTTACTTCACAGCCCCAGCATTTT. It translates to CASSEAQRLTSQPQHF.

The chain recombines TRBV10-1 with TRBJ2-5, with 7 bases that match TRBD2. Germline V lookup: CDR1 WNHNN, CDR2 SYGVQD (reference sequence). The CDR3 sequence is 14 residues long. J was trimmed by 2 bases and V by 0 bases; bases with no gene match: 0. CDR3 residues: CASSESAGQETQYF. The CDR3 nucleotides read TGCGCCAGCAGTGAGTCAGCGGGACAAGAGACCCAGTACTTC.

The gene calls are TRBV9 and TRBJ2-2; a weak D match, TRBD1 (6 bases). This CDR3 comprises 15 residues. The germline V gene encodes CDR1 SGDLS and CDR2 YYNGEE. V was cut by 3 bases and J by 5 bases, with 14 bases left in between. CDR3 in DNA: TGTGCCAGCAGCGGCACAGGGTTTTTGACCGGGGAGCTGTTTTTT. Its protein is CASSGTGFLTGELFF.

In its sample, this clone was seen a few times. The rearrangement joins TRBV7-8 to TRBJ2-1; TRBD2 aligns across 7 bases. CDR3 length: 18 amino acids. The J segment lost 6 bases and the V segment lost 6 bases, leaving 20 bases of the junction unmatched. Germline V lookup: CDR1 SGHVS, CDR2 FQNEAQ. The CDR3: CASRVSTTGGRSANEQFF. The DNA of the CDR3 is TGTGCCAGCAGGGTATCGACCACGGGGGGAAGGTCGGCCAATGAGCAGTTCTTC.

The CDR3 protein is CASSLWGPGVGNTEAFF. The DNA of the CDR3 is TGTGCCAGCAGCTTATGGGGTCCCGGGGTAGGGAACACTGAAGCTTTCTTT. This rearrangement joins TRBV7-6 to TRBJ1-1; no definite D call. This CDR3 contains 17 residues. V lost 2 bases, J lost 1 base, and 17 bases lay in between. CDR1 and CDR2 from the germline V gene are SGHVS and FNYEAQ.